The clone carrying this T cell receptor (beta chain) was detected a few times. As yet, its antigen is unknown. Researchers made TCR beta libraries by using iRepertoire HTBI primers and running Arm-PCR on CDR3 regions. TCRdb independently ran MiXCR on the multiplex PCR reads; one entry per CDR3 protein. The sample yields 700,000 or so distinct CDR3 sequences, 25% to 35% seen once. The data originate from a study of regulatory T cells in long-lasting Graves disease. Study-wide findings and caveats: In persistent patients, shared public clonotypes (around 2,500) outnumbered those in new patients (approximately 940).

The time point: persistent/refractory GD, antithyroid drugs over 5 years with positive TRAb. PBMCs provided the RNA from which the TCR library was made. The CDR3 has 14 amino acids. Per the germline V gene, CDR1 is DFQATT and CDR2 is SNEGSKA (reference sequence). V lost 6 bases, J lost 7 bases, and 21 bases lay in between. The specimen comprised peripheral blood mononuclear cells (PBMCs), sampled when the disease was refractory, from a patient treated with antithyroid drugs. J is TRBJ1-2 and V is TRBV20-1, with D hard to call. The clonotype originates from a female donor with Graves disease. The CDR3 coding sequence is TGCAGTGCCCTTACCGGGCTCCGCCAGGCTGGCTACACCTTC. Translated, it gives CSALTGLRQAGYTF.